This T cell receptor beta chain was found in a study of Tregs in tolerant kidney transplant recipients. Trimming left V 5 bases short and J 6 bases short, with 14 bases between. The CDR3 is 14 amino acids. Per the germline V gene, CDR1 is LNHDA and CDR2 is SQIVND (reference sequence). Generated by immunoSEQ multiplex PCR, the TCRdb table keeps only in-frame clones and is missing some. Here the sample spans roughly 99,000 clones, 80% to 95% being singletons. Unstimulated regulatory T cells (CD4+CD25+CD127-), CD4+CD25- non-regulatory cells, CD4 and CD8 cells were FACS-sorted from thawed PBMCs. The clonotype was recovered from a human donor who received a combined kidney and bone marrow transplant. The V and J genes are TRBV19 and TRBJ1-5; maybe TRBD1 (5 bases). Specimen: CD4+ T cells from blood, collected before the transplant. CDR3 protein: CASSFSGNGQPQHF. DNA for the CDR3: TGTGCCAGTAGTTTTTCAGGGAATGGTCAGCCCCAGCATTTT.